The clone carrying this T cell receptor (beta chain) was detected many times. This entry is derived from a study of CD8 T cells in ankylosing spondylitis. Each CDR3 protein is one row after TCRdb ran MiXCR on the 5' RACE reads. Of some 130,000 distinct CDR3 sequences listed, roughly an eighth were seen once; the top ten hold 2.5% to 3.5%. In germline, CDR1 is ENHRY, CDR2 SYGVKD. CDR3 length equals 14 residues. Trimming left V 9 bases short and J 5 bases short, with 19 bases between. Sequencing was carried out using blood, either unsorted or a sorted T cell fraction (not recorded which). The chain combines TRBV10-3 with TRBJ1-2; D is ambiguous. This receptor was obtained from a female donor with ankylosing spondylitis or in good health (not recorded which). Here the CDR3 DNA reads TGTGCCATTAGACAAACGGAATCGCCTTATGGCTACACCTTC. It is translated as CAIRQTESPYGYTF.